The source of this T cell receptor (beta chain) is a study of CD8 T cells in Susac syndrome. With random hexamers, 0.5 to 1 ug RNA was reverse transcribed. immunoSEQ multiplex PCR amplified TCR beta CDR3 across 54 Vbeta, 13 Jbeta. TCRdb re-called the immunoSEQ multiplex PCR reads through MiXCR, storing one row per CDR3 protein. The profile shows about 210,000 distinct CDR3 sequences, about 95% of them singletons. High-throughput TCR beta sequencing covered peripheral CD8+ and CD4+ T cells. With regard to this clonotype: Its antigen is undetermined.

Regarding the study as a whole: It was acknowledged in the study that the number of individuals who were included in its TCR sequencing and HLA analysis was relatively small.

The CDR3 consists of 15 residues. With 1 base removed from V and 4 bases from J, the gap between germline ends came to 11 bases. The germline gives CDR1 MGHRA, CDR2 YSYEKL. This TCR was recovered from a human donor with multiple sclerosis. Material for sequencing was CD4+ T cells from PBMCs. The rearrangement joins TRBV4-1 to TRBJ2-1; unclear D gene. In DNA form, the CDR3 reads TGCGCCAGCAGCCAAGGGACGAGCCTATACAATGAGCAGTTCTTC. Encoded protein: CASSQGTSLYNEQFF.